The clone carrying this T cell receptor beta chain was seen a few times. Its antigen is not known. This record belongs to a study of T-cell reconstitution after alpha-beta-depleted transplantation in children. Broader study findings: There were reportedly several hundred expanded graft clones from which alpha-beta T cells came about two months after transplant. Where some patients showed high TCRbeta diversity at day 60, it came from recipient T cells and thymic progenitors that had survived.

Unique molecular identifiers were incorporated during preparation of the TCRbeta library. TCRdb re-called the PCR reads through MiXCR, storing one row per CDR3 protein. The repertoire includes about 200,000 distinct CDR3 sequences, 5.5% to 7% of them detected once, and roughly 6% sits in the top ten. The V gene's germline CDR1 is LGHNA and CDR2 YNFKEQ. The CDR3 extends over 14 amino acids. J was trimmed by 7 bases and V by 3 bases; bases with no gene match: 4. This sequence joins TRBV4-2 and TRBJ2-2, with TRBD2 identical over 8 bases. The sequencing used PBMCs, collected before TCRalphabeta/CD19-depleted stem cell transplant. This TCR came from a boy aged 2 to 10 with acute lymphoblastic leukemia, due to receive a stem cell transplant. The DNA for the CDR3 is TGTGCCAGCAGCCATCAACTAGCGGTCGGGGAGCTGTTTTTT. As protein: CASSHQLAVGELFF.